This T cell receptor (beta chain) was sequenced during a study of blood T cell repertoires in COVID-19. The overall study: The samples span acute and convalescent COVID-19 from the United States, Italy and Spain. T cells, B-cell-depleted T cells, or PBMCs supplied cDNA or gDNA.

The CDR3 covers 12 residues. V was shortened by 7 bases and J by 8 bases, with 14 bases between the two germline ends. Germline CDR1 reads MNHEY; CDR2 reads SMNVEV (reference sequence). In the study's own analysis: Scientists estimated how many nucleated cells there were by amplifying reference gene primers. Data came from immunoSEQ multiplex PCR; TCRdb stores just in-frame clones and leaves some out. V and J calls and clone size are given by that table; D and trimming were obtained from the DNA. The top ten clones hold about 4.3% of a sample with 110,000 to 150,000 clones, about 83% of them seen once.

Sequences were obtained from peripheral blood. The origin of this receptor is a woman aged 35 to 49 with acute or convalescent COVID-19. The chain links TRBV27 to TRBJ1-2; no definite D call. In DNA, the CDR3 is TGTGCCAGCACCACTAGCGGGCTGGGCTACACCTTC. This gives the protein CASTTSGLGYTF.